This T cell receptor beta chain was identified during a study of T cell repertoires in cytomegalovirus infection. Looking at the study overall: Signatures in public TCR beta sequences pointed to both CMV infection and matching HLA type.

TCRdb called the reads again in MiXCR, with one record for every CDR3 protein. The sample has around 350,000 distinct CDR3 sequences; around 18% are singletons. Overall study findings and caveats: HLA-C-restricted CMV-specific TCR beta clonotypes were dominant in the ex vivo response. Identification of carriers of CMV plus the relevant HLA was achieved through cumulative public TCR beta family frequency.

This CDR3 spans 15 amino acids. Looked up from germline, CDR1 is LNHNV and CDR2 is YYDKDF (reference sequence). The V end lost 0 bases, the J end lost 5 bases, and 11 bases lay between the germline ends. This clonotype has just a few counts. Its matching antigen is unknown. The rearrangement uses TRBV15 and TRBJ1-5; D unclear. The source is a human donor in good health (CMV status not recorded). Some clones in this sample may be carry-over from other donors' samples. Sequencing was carried out using PBMCs. The CDR3 sequence is CATSRESSEYQPQHF. CDR3 DNA sequence: TGTGCCACCAGCAGAGAAAGTTCAGAGTATCAGCCCCAGCATTTT. Filled out from reference TRBV15 and TRBJ1-5, the complete variable domain reads DAMVIQNPRYQVTQFGKPVTLSCSQTLNHNVMYWYQQKSSQAPKLLFHYYDKDFNNEADTPDNFQSRRPNTSFCFLDIRSPGLGDTAMYLCATSRESSEYQPQHFGDGTRLSIL.